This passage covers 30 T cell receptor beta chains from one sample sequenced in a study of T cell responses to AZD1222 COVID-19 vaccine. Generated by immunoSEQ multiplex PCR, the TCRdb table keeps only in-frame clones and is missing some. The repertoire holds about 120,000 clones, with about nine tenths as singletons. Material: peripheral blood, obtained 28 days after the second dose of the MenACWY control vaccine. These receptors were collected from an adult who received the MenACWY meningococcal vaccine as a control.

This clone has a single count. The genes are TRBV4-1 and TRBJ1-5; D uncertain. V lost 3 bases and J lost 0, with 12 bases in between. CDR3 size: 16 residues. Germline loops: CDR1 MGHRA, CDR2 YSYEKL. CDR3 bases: TGCGCCAGCAGCCAGCCCGACACCGATAGCAATCAGCCCCAGCATTTT. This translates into CASSQPDTDSNQPQHF.

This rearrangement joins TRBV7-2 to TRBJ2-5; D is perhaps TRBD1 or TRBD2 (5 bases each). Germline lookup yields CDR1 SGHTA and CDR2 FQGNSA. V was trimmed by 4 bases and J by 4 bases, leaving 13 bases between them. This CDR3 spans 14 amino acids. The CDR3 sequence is CASSSQGRGETQYF. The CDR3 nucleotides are TGTGCCAGCAGCTCCCAGGGTCGGGGAGAGACCCAGTACTTC. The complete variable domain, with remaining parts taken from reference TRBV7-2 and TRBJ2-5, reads GAGVSQSPSNKVTEKGKDVELRCDPISGHTALYWYRQSLGQGLEFLIYFQGNSAPDKSGLPSDRFSAERTGGSVSTLTIQRTQQEDSAVYLCASSSQGRGETQYFGPGTRLLVL.

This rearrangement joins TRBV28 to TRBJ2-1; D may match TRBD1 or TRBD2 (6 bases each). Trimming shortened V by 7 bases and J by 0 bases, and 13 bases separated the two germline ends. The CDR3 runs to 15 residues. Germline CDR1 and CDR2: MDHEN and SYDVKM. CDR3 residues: CASIEGGASYNEQFF. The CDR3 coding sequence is TGTGCCAGCATTGAGGGGGGTGCCTCCTACAATGAGCAGTTCTTC.

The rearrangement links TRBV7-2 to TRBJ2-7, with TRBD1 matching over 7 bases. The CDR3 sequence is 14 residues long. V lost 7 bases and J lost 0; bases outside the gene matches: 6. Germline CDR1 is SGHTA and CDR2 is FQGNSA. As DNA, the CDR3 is TGTGCCAGCAACGACAGGGCCCCCTCCTACGAGCAGTACTTC. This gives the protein CASNDRAPSYEQYF.

The CDR3 bases are TGTGCCAGCAGCAAAGCGCGTTACACCTCTCAGCCCCAGCATTTT. Its translation: CASSKARYTSQPQHF. V usage is TRBV21-1 and J usage is TRBJ1-5. TRBV21-1 is a listed pseudogene. This CDR3 is 15 amino acids long.

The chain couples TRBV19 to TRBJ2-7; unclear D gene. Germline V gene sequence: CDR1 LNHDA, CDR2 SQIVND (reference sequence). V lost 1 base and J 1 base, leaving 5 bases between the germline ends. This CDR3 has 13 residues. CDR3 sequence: CASSIAQSYEQYF. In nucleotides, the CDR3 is TGTGCCAGTAGTATAGCCCAGTCCTACGAGCAGTACTTC.

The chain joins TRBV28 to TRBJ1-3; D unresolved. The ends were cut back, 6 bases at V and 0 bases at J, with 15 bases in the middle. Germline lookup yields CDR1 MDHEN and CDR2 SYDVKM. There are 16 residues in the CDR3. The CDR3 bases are TGTGCCAGCAGCTCCCCCCAGGAGGGCTCTGGAAACACCATATATTTT. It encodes CASSSPQEGSGNTIYF.

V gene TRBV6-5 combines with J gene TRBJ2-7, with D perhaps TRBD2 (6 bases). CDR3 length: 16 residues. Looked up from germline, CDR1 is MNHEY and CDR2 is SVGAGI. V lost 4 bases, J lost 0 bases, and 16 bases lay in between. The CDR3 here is CASSLGTGVSSYEQYF. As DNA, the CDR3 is TGTGCCAGCAGTTTAGGGACGGGGGTTAGCTCCTACGAGCAGTACTTC.

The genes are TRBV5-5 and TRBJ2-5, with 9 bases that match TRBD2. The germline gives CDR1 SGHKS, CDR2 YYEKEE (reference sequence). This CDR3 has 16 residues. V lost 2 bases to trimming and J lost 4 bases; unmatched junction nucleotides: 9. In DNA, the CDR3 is TGTGCCAGCAGCTTAAGCCGCGGACTAGCGCGAGAGACCCAGTACTTC. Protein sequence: CASSLSRGLARETQYF.

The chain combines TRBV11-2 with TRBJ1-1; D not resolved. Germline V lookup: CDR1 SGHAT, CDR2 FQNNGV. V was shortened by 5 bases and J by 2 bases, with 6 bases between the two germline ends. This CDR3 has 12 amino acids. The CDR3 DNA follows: TGTGCCAGCAGCAATAGAAACACTGAAGCTTTCTTT. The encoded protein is CASSNRNTEAFF. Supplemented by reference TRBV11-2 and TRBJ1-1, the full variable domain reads EAGVAQSPRYKIIEKRQSVAFWCNPISGHATLYWYQQILGQGPKLLIQFQNNGVVDDSQLPKDRFSAERLKGVDSTLKIQPAKLEDSAVYLCASSNRNTEAFFGQGTRLTVV.

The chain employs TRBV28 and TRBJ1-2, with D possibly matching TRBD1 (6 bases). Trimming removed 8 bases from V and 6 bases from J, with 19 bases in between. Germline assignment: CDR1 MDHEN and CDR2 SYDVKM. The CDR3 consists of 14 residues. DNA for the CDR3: TGTGCCAGCTCCGGGGGGGGGCAAGGACATGGCTACACCTTC. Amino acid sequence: CASSGGGQGHGYTF.

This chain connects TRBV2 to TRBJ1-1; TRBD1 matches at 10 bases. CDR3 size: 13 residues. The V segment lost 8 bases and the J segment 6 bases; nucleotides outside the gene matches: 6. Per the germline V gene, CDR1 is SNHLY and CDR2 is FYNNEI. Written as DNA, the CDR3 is TGTGCCAGCCCGGGACAGGGGACTCCTGAAGCTTTCTTT. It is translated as CASPGQGTPEAFF.

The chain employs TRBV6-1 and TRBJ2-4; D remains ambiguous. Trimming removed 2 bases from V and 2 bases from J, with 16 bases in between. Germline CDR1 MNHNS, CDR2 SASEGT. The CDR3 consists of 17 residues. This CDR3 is CASSERPVELPKNIQYF. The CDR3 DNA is TGTGCCAGCAGTGAACGGCCGGTAGAGCTACCCAAAAACATTCAGTACTTC.

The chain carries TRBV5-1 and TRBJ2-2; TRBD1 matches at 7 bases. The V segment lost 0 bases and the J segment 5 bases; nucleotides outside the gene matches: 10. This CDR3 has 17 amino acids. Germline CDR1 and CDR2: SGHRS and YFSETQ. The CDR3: CASSLGQGVGRTGELFF. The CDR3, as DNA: TGCGCCAGCAGCTTGGGACAGGGAGTTGGAAGGACCGGGGAGCTGTTTTTT. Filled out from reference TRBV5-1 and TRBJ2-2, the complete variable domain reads KAGVTQTPRYLIKTRGQQVTLSCSPISGHRSVSWYQQTPGQGLQFLFEYFSETQRNKGNFPGRFSGRQFSNSRSEMNVSTLELGDSALYLCASSLGQGVGRTGELFFGEGSRLTVL.

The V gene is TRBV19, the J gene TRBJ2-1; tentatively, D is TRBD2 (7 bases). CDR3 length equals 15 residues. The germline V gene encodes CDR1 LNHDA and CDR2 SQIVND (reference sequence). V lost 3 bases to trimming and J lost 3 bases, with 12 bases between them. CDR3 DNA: TGTGCCAGTAGTATTTGGGAGGGGGGCTACAATGAGCAGTTCTTC. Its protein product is CASSIWEGGYNEQFF.

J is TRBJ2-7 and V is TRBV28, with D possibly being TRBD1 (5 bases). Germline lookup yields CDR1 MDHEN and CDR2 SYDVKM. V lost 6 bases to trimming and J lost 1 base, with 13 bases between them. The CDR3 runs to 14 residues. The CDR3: CASSQRTSSYEQYF. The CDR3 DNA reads TGTGCCAGCAGCCAACGGACAAGTTCCTACGAGCAGTACTTC.

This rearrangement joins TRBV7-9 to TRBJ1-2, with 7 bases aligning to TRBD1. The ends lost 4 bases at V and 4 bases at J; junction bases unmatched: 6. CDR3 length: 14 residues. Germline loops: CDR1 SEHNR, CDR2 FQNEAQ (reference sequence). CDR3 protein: CASSSGTDLYGYTF. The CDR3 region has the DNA TGTGCCAGCAGCTCCGGGACAGACCTCTATGGCTACACCTTC.

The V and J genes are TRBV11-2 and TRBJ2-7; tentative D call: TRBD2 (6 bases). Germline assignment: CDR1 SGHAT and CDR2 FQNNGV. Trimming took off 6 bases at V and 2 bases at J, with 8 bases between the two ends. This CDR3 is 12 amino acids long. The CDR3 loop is CASRGLPYEQYF. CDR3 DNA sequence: TGTGCCAGCAGGGGACTTCCCTACGAGCAGTACTTC.

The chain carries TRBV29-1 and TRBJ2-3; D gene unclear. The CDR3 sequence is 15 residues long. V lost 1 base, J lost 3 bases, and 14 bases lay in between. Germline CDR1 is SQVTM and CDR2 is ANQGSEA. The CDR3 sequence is CSVEGGTRETDTQYF. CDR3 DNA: TGCAGCGTTGAAGGAGGAACTCGTGAGACAGATACGCAGTATTTT.

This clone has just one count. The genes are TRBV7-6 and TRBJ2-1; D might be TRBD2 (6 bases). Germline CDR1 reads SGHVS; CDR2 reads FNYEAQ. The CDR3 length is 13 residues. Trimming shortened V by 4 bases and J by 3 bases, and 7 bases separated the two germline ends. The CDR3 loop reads CASSSGLYNEQFF. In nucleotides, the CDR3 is TGTGCCAGCAGCTCGGGACTCTACAATGAGCAGTTCTTC.

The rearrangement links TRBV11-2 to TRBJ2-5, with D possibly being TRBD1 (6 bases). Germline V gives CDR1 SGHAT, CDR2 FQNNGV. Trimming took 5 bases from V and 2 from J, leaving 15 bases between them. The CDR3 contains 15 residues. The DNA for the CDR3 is TGTGCCAGCAGCACAGGGATGGGGTTGCAAGAGACCCAGTACTTC. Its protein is CASSTGMGLQETQYF. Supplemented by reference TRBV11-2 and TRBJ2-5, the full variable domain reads EAGVAQSPRYKIIEKRQSVAFWCNPISGHATLYWYQQILGQGPKLLIQFQNNGVVDDSQLPKDRFSAERLKGVDSTLKIQPAKLEDSAVYLCASSTGMGLQETQYFGPGTRLLVL.

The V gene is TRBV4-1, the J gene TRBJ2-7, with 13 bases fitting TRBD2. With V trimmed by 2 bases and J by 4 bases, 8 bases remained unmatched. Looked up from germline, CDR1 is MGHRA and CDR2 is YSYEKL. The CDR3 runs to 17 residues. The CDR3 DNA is TGCGCCAGCAGCCAAACGACTAGCGGGGGGAAATTTTACGAGCAGTACGTC. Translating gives CASSQTTSGGKFYEQYV.

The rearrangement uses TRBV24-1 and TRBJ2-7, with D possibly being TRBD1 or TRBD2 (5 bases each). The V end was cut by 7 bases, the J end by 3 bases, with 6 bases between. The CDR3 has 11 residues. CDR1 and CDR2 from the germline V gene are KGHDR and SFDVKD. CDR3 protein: CATRRGYEQYV. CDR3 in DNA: TGTGCCACCAGGAGGGGCTACGAGCAGTACGTC.

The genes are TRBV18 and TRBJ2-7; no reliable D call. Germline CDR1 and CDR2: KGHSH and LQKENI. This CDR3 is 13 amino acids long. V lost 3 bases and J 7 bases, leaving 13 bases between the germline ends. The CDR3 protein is CASSPASLVEQYV. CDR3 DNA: TGTGCCAGCTCACCGGCATCACTGGTAGAGCAGTACGTC.

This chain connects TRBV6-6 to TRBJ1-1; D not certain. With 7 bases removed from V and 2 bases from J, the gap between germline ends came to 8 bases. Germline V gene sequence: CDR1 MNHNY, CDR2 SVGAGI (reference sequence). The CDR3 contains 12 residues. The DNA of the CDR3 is TGTGCCAGCACCACACTTAACACTGAAGCTTTCTTT. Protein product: CASTTLNTEAFF.

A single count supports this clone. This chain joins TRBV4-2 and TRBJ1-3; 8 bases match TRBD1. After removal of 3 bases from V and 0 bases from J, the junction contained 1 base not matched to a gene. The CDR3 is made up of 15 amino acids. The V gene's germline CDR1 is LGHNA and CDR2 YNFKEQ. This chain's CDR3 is CASSQTGASGNTIYF. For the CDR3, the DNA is TGTGCCAGCAGCCAGACAGGGGCCTCTGGAAACACCATATATTTT.

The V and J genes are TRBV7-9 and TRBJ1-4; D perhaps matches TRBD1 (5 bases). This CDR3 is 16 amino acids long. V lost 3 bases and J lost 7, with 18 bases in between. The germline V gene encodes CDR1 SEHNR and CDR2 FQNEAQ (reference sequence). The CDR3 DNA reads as TGTGCCAGCAGCTTGAAGAGCCAGGGTTTTGGTGAAAAACTGTTTTTT. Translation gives CASSLKSQGFGEKLFF.

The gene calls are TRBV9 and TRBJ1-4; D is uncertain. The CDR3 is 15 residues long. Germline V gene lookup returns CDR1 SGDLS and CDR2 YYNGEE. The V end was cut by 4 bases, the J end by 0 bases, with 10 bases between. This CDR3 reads CASSLDGATNEKLFF. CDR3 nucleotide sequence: TGTGCCAGCAGCCTGGACGGTGCAACTAATGAAAAACTGTTTTTT.

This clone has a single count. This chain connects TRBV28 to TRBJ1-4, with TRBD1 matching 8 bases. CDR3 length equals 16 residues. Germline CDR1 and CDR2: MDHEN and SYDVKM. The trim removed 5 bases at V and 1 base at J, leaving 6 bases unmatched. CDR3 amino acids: CASSIRGLGTNEKLFF. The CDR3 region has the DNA TGTGCCAGCAGTATCAGGGGGCTGGGAACTAATGAAAAACTGTTTTTT.

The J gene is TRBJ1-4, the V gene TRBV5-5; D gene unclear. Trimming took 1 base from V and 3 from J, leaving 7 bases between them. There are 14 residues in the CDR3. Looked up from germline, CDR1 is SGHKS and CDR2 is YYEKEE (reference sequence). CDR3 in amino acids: CASSLRQPNEKLFF. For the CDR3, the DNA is TGTGCCAGCAGCTTGAGGCAGCCTAATGAAAAACTGTTTTTT.